The source of this T cell receptor beta chain is a study of blood T cell repertoires in COVID-19. The germline V gene has CDR1 MNHEY and CDR2 SVGEGT. The CDR3 has 16 residues. J lost 0 bases, V lost 6 bases, and 4 bases had no gene match. The table came from immunoSEQ multiplex PCR; TCRdb's copy has only in-frame clones and leaves some out. The sample lists about 220,000 clones, roughly 84% occurring once. The TCR comes from a man aged 50 or older with active or convalescent COVID-19. The sequenced sample consisted of peripheral blood. The chain employs TRBV6-2 or TRBV6-3 and TRBJ2-1; 11 positions match TRBD2. The DNA of the CDR3 is TGTGCCAGCAGCGGGACTAGCGGATACTCCTACAATGAGCAGTTCTTC. Translation: CASSGTSGYSYNEQFF.